Following are 31 T cell receptor beta chains from one sample sequenced in a study of T-cell memory formation after mild COVID-19. TCRdb reanalysed the 5' RACE reads using MiXCR and keeps one entry per CDR3 protein. This table holds fewer than 450,000 distinct CDR3 sequences, roughly 21% found once. Sample: PBMCs or a T cell subset sorted from them (not recorded which). The receptors derive from an adult woman who had mild COVID-19 (a few samples of this study predate the infection). Cell type and time point are not known.

The V gene is TRBV9, the J gene TRBJ1-4, with 7 bases lining up with TRBD1. The CDR3 is 15 amino acids. V lost 2 bases and J lost 4; bases outside the gene matches: 5. Germline V lookup: CDR1 SGDLS, CDR2 YYNGEE. CDR3 loop: CASSVRQGLNEKLFF. CDR3 coding DNA: TGTGCCAGCAGCGTTAGACAGGGCCTTAATGAAAAACTGTTTTTT.

The table lists this clonotype with a few counts. The chain links TRBV20-1 to TRBJ2-5; tentative D call: TRBD2 (5 bases). CDR1 is DFQATT, CDR2 SNEGSKA, per germline (reference sequence). This CDR3 has 16 amino acids. V dropped 6 bases and J dropped 1 base, with 21 bases sitting between them. CDR3 loop: CSATTTPAVRQETQYF. The CDR3 DNA reads as TGCAGTGCCACGACTACCCCTGCGGTGCGCCAAGAGACCCAGTACTTC.

This clonotype was observed a few times. V gene TRBV5-8 combines with J gene TRBJ2-7, with D tentatively TRBD1 or TRBD2 (7 bases each). This CDR3 is built from 14 residues. Trimming stripped 6 bases from V and 4 bases from J, with 17 bases between. CDR1 and CDR2 (germline): SGHTS, YDEGEE. CDR3 DNA sequence: TGTGCCAGCACAAGAGCGGGACAGACGTACGAGCAGTACTTC. Its protein product is CASTRAGQTYEQYF. Variable domain in full (rest from reference TRBV5-8 and TRBJ2-7): EAGVTQSPTHLIKTRGQQATLRCSPISGHTSVYWYQQALGLGLQFLLWYDEGEERNRGNFPPRFSGRQFPNYSSELNVNALELEDSALYLCASTRAGQTYEQYFGPGTRLTVT.

The sample holds one count of this clonotype. V is TRBV27 and J is TRBJ1-1; D is perhaps TRBD1 (6 bases). This CDR3 has 13 amino acids. Trimming took off 4 bases at V and 6 bases at J, with 12 bases between the two ends. The germline CDR1 and CDR2 sequences are MNHEY and SMNVEV (reference sequence). The CDR3 sequence is CASSWRGGSEAFF. The DNA of the CDR3 is TGTGCCAGCAGTTGGAGGGGGGGGTCTGAAGCTTTCTTT.

This clonotype was counted a few times. The CDR3 DNA is TGTGCCAGCAGTGAAGAGGGCGGGGGTCAGCCCCAGCATTTT. Its protein product is CASSEEGGGQPQHF. J is TRBJ1-5 and V is TRBV9, with D possibly matching TRBD1 (5 bases). Trimming removed 5 bases from V and 6 bases from J, with 15 bases in between. There are 14 residues in the CDR3. From germline, CDR1 is SGDLS and CDR2 YYNGEE.

There are a few counts of this clonotype. J is TRBJ2-2 and V is TRBV2, with a tentative D call TRBD1 (6 bases). The CDR3 extends over 15 amino acids. Trimming pared 7 bases from V and 3 bases from J, leaving 15 bases between. The germline V gene has CDR1 SNHLY and CDR2 FYNNEI. The CDR3 is CASNSIGGDTGELFF. The CDR3 DNA reads as TGTGCCAGCAACTCTATAGGGGGAGACACCGGGGAGCTGTTTTTT.

The J gene is TRBJ2-6, the V gene TRBV7-3; D uncertain. This CDR3 region has 14 residues. V was trimmed by 6 bases and J by 6 bases, leaving 12 bases between them. The germline gives CDR1 SGHTA, CDR2 FQGTGA. The CDR3 nucleotides are TGTGCCAGCAGTCTACTCGCGGAGGCCAACGTCCTGACTTTC. Its protein product is CASSLLAEANVLTF.

The V call is TRBV6-5, the J call TRBJ2-7; weak D call: TRBD1 (5 bases). This CDR3 is 15 amino acids long. V lost 0 bases and J 1 base, leaving 10 bases between the germline ends. Per the germline V gene, CDR1 is MNHEY and CDR2 is SVGAGI. CDR3: CASSYSATGSYEQYF. DNA for the CDR3: TGTGCCAGCAGTTACTCTGCCACAGGTTCCTACGAGCAGTACTTC.

For the CDR3, the DNA is TGTGCCAGCAGCAGAGACAGGTTGACGAACACTGAAGCTTTCTTT. The encoded protein is CASSRDRLTNTEAFF. The chain is built from TRBV5-4 and TRBJ1-1, with D perhaps TRBD1 (6 bases). CDR1 is SGHNT, CDR2 YYREEE, per germline (reference sequence). The V and J ends lost 4 bases and 1 base respectively, with 14 bases between them. The CDR3 is 15 amino acids. Full variable domain (remainder filled in from reference TRBV5-4 and TRBJ1-1): ETGVTQSPTHLIKTRGQQVTLRCSSQSGHNTVSWYQQALGQGPQFIFQYYREEENGRGNFPPRFSGLQFPNYSSELNVNALELDDSALYLCASSRDRLTNTEAFFGQGTRLTVV.

This chain joins TRBV6-6 and TRBJ1-2; D is unclear. Between the trimmed V and J ends, which lost 2 bases and 8 bases, there was a span of 12 bases. This CDR3 spans 13 amino acids. The germline V gene encodes CDR1 MNHNY and CDR2 SVGAGI (reference sequence). The CDR3 spells CASSYKEGVGYTF. CDR3 in DNA: TGTGCCAGCAGTTACAAAGAGGGCGTGGGCTACACCTTC.

The chain uses TRBV6-5 and TRBJ1-5; D unresolved. V dropped 0 bases and J dropped 7 bases, with 7 bases sitting between them. CDR3 size: 13 residues. Germline V lookup: CDR1 MNHEY, CDR2 SVGAGI. CDR3 region: CASSYSVKQPQHF. The CDR3 DNA reads TGTGCCAGCAGTTACTCCGTAAAACAGCCCCAGCATTTT.

A few counts support this clonotype. The gene calls are TRBV12-3 or TRBV12-4 and TRBJ1-1; D is perhaps TRBD1 (5 bases). Trimming stripped 7 bases from V and 10 bases from J, with 16 bases between. CDR3 length: 12 amino acids. CDR3 sequence reads: CASTVWGSRAFF. CDR3 nucleotide sequence: TGTGCCAGCACCGTTTGGGGGTCGAGAGCTTTCTTT.

The rearrangement links TRBV20-1 to TRBJ2-5, with TRBD1 identical over 7 bases. The germline V gene encodes CDR1 DFQATT and CDR2 SNEGSKA (reference sequence). The CDR3 sequence is 15 residues long. V shed 6 bases and J 1 base; nucleotides not matched to a gene: 11. The CDR3: CSAFRQGRGQETQYF. Written as DNA, the CDR3 is TGCAGTGCGTTCCGACAGGGTCGAGGCCAAGAGACCCAGTACTTC.

The rearrangement joins TRBV5-1 to TRBJ2-6, with 7 bases lining up with TRBD1. V shed 4 bases, J shed 0 bases, and the junction held 4 bases outside the gene matches. The CDR3 runs 16 residues. Looked up from germline, CDR1 is SGHRS and CDR2 is YFSETQ. CDR3 protein: CASSKGQSSGANVLTF. The CDR3 DNA is TGCGCCAGCAGCAAGGGACAGAGCTCTGGGGCCAACGTCCTGACTTTC.

This clonotype was detected many times. The CDR3 reads CATSDSSGVNINQPQHF. Here the CDR3 DNA reads TGTGCCACCAGTGACTCCTCAGGGGTCAATATCAATCAGCCCCAGCATTTT. The chain couples TRBV24-1 to TRBJ1-5; D possibly corresponds to TRBD1 (6 bases). The CDR3 length is 17 residues. Trimming cost V 4 bases and J 3 bases, with 18 bases left between them. Germline assignment: CDR1 KGHDR and CDR2 SFDVKD.

The sample holds a few counts of this clonotype. CDR3 nucleotide sequence: TGCGCCAGCAGCTCCGGACAGTTCGAGCAGTACTTC. Translated, it gives CASSSGQFEQYF. The V and J genes are TRBV5-1 and TRBJ2-7, with a weak D call TRBD1 (6 bases). The germline V gene has CDR1 SGHRS and CDR2 YFSETQ. Trimming removed 3 bases at V and 6 bases at J, with 10 bases between. The CDR3 totals 12 residues.

The chain couples TRBV12-3 or TRBV12-4 to TRBJ2-7; tentatively, D is TRBD2 (7 bases). This CDR3 contains 15 residues. V lost 5 bases, J lost 5 bases, and 19 bases lay in between. The CDR3 loop is CASSQGGALADEQYF. CDR3 coding DNA: TGTGCCAGCAGTCAAGGGGGGGCCCTGGCGGACGAGCAGTACTTC.

The sample holds a few counts of this clonotype. This chain uses TRBV24-1 with TRBJ2-5; D not certain. Germline CDR1 reads KGHDR; CDR2 reads SFDVKD. V was trimmed by 3 bases and J by 1 base, leaving 8 bases between them. The CDR3 loop spans 14 amino acids. The CDR3 DNA follows: TGTGCCACCAGTGATGGGCGGATCCAAGAGACCCAGTACTTC. Residues: CATSDGRIQETQYF.

This clonotype has ten or more counts. The CDR3 sequence is CASSPGSDTQYF. As DNA, the CDR3 is TGTGCCAGCAGCCCTGGATCAGATACGCAGTATTTT. The rearrangement joins TRBV13 to TRBJ2-3; no clear D gene. The V and J ends lost 5 bases and 4 bases respectively, with 7 bases between them. Germline CDR1 reads PRHDT; CDR2 reads FYEKMQ (reference sequence). The CDR3 contains 12 residues.

This chain links TRBV4-1 with TRBJ2-7, with TRBD1 identical over 7 bases. Germline CDR1 is MGHRA and CDR2 is YSYEKL. The J segment lost 4 bases and the V segment lost 1 base, leaving 4 bases of the junction unmatched. This CDR3 is 14 amino acids long. CDR3 nucleotide sequence: TGCGCCAGCAGCCAAGGGAAGGGGGCTTACGAGCAGTACTTC. It yields the protein CASSQGKGAYEQYF.

This clonotype has ten or more counts. The chain has TRBV5-1 and TRBJ2-1; D assignment may be TRBD1 or TRBD2 (5 bases each). The CDR3 length is 13 residues. The germline V and J ends were trimmed by 9 bases and 9 bases, with 19 bases remaining between them. CDR1 and CDR2 (germline): SGHRS, YFSETQ. The CDR3 here is CATREGNGGEQFF. CDR3 bases: TGCGCCACCCGCGAAGGTAATGGGGGTGAGCAGTTCTTC.

Many counts were recorded for this clonotype. The V and J genes are TRBV4-2 and TRBJ1-1, with unresolved D. Between the trimmed V and J ends, which lost 2 bases and 0 bases, there was a span of 13 bases. The CDR3 is 16 amino acids. Per the germline V gene, CDR1 is LGHNA and CDR2 is YNFKEQ. The CDR3 is CASSQSGRQMNTEAFF. In DNA, the CDR3 is TGTGCCAGCAGCCAATCCGGGCGGCAGATGAACACTGAAGCTTTCTTT.

The V and J genes are TRBV20-1 and TRBJ2-7; 11 positions match TRBD2. V was pared by 5 bases and J by 3 bases, with 3 bases of the junction left unmatched. Germline CDR1 is DFQATT and CDR2 is SNEGSKA (reference sequence). The CDR3 covers 13 residues. The CDR3 DNA reads as TGCAGTGCTCGGACTAGCGGGTTCTACGAGCAGTACTTC. This encodes CSARTSGFYEQYF.

V usage is TRBV5-8 and J usage is TRBJ2-1; TRBD2 agrees at 7 bases. The ends lost 7 bases at V and 4 bases at J; junction bases unmatched: 8. From germline, CDR1 is SGHTS and CDR2 YDEGEE. The CDR3 covers 14 residues. The CDR3 is CASFGLAVYNEQFF. As DNA, the CDR3 is TGTGCCAGCTTTGGGCTAGCGGTATACAATGAGCAGTTCTTC.

The chain carries TRBV10-3 and TRBJ2-1; 7 nucleotides line up with TRBD1. The CDR3 length is 13 residues. CDR1 and CDR2 (germline): ENHRY, SYGVKD. V lost 6 bases to trimming and J lost 2 bases; unmatched junction nucleotides: 1. CDR3 bases: TGTGCCATCAGCGACAGGGCCTACAATGAGCAGTTCTTC. Its protein product is CAISDRAYNEQFF.

This clonotype was seen only a few times. The chain links TRBV5-4 to TRBJ2-1; D is ambiguous. V lost 4 bases, J lost 0 bases, and 14 bases lay in between. The germline CDR1 and CDR2 sequences are SGHNT and YYREEE (reference sequence). The CDR3 spans 16 residues. The CDR3 bases are TGTGCCAGCAGCCCAAACCCCACGAGCTCCTACAATGAGCAGTTCTTC. It specifies CASSPNPTSSYNEQFF.

This clonotype showed up many times. This chain uses TRBV5-1 with TRBJ2-3; 8 positions match TRBD2. Germline CDR1 and CDR2: SGHRS and YFSETQ. V was clipped by 1 base and J by 4 bases; unmatched bases: 5. The CDR3 consists of 15 residues. CDR3 region: CASSLYHGGADTQYF. CDR3 in DNA: TGCGCCAGCAGCTTGTATCACGGGGGGGCAGATACGCAGTATTTT.

In nucleotides, the CDR3 is TGTGCCAGCAGCTTAGGTTCCAGGAAATATGGCTACACCTTC. It codes for CASSLGSRKYGYTF. V gene TRBV7-9 combines with J gene TRBJ1-2, with D unresolved. Germline V gene sequence: CDR1 SEHNR, CDR2 FQNEAQ (reference sequence). The CDR3 covers 14 residues. The V and J ends lost 1 base and 5 bases respectively, with 11 bases between them.

This clonotype is a singleton in its sample. The CDR3 loop reads CASSRLIGTGGSYEQYF. The CDR3 DNA follows: TGTGCCAGCAGCCGACTAATTGGAACAGGGGGCTCCTACGAGCAGTACTTC. The chain uses TRBV7-2 and TRBJ2-7; 8 bases map to TRBD1. The V segment lost 5 bases and the J segment 0 bases; nucleotides outside the gene matches: 12. The CDR3 runs 17 residues. Per the germline V gene, CDR1 is SGHTA and CDR2 is FQGNSA. Together with reference TRBV7-2 and TRBJ2-7, the CDR3 gives the full variable domain: GAGVSQSPSNKVTEKGKDVELRCDPISGHTALYWYRQSLGQGLEFLIYFQGNSAPDKSGLPSDRFSAERTGGSVSTLTIQRTQQEDSAVYLCASSRLIGTGGSYEQYFGPGTRLTVT.

This clonotype was recorded at least ten times. The rearrangement joins TRBV30 to TRBJ2-3; 9 positions match TRBD2. The trim removed 8 bases at V and 0 bases at J, leaving 9 bases unmatched. The germline gives CDR1 GTSNPN, CDR2 SVGIG (reference sequence). CDR3 length: 15 amino acids. The CDR3 DNA is TGTGCCGGGCGACTAGCGGCGACTAGCACAGATACGCAGTATTTT. It codes for CAGRLAATSTDTQYF.

The rearrangement uses TRBV27 and TRBJ2-5; no firm D call. CDR1 is MNHEY, CDR2 SMNVEV, per germline (reference sequence). This CDR3 comprises 13 residues. Deletions cut 8 bases from V and 5 bases from J, with 15 bases between. The CDR3 nucleotides are TGTGCCAGCTCAGCCCTTCCGTGGGAGACCCAGTACTTC. It specifies CASSALPWETQYF.